The rows below give T cell receptor beta chains drawn from one sample of a study of T-cell reconstitution after alpha-beta-depleted transplantation in children. TCRdb analysed the PCR reads with MiXCR anew, one entry per CDR3 protein. The table shows 440,000 or so distinct CDR3 sequences, with 11% occurring only once. Sequences were derived from PBMCs from the stem cell graft donor, sampled from the stem cell graft. Receptor source: a human donor who donated a stem cell graft to a child with acute myeloid leukemia. Both conserved end residues are part of each CDR3. A D gene is named only where the DNA matches it firmly. Clone size, where shown, is once, few, many, or a class for clones that have expanded.

cdr3_aa | cdr3_nt | j_call | clone_size | v_call | d_call
CASSQDGGGEKLFF | TGTGCCAGCAGCCAAGATGGCGGGGGTGAAAAACTGTTTTTT | TRBJ1-4 | many | TRBV3-1 | NA
CASSNRDHGETQYF | TGTGCCAGCAGCAACCGGGACCACGGAGAGACCCAGTACTTC | TRBJ2-5 | few | TRBV5-6 | NA
CASSVAGTSGGAVVDNEQFF | TGTGCCAGCAGCGTAGCTGGGACTAGCGGGGGGGCAGTGGTCGACAATGAGCAGTTCTTC | TRBJ2-1 | NA | TRBV9 | TRBD2
CASSPGTGSGLGTEAFF | TGCGCCAGCAGCCCCGGGACAGGGTCTGGGTTAGGCACTGAAGCTTTCTTT | TRBJ1-1 | few | TRBV5-1 | TRBD1
CSATKGYGYTF | TGCAGTGCTACTAAGGGCTATGGCTACACCTTC | TRBJ1-2 | few | TRBV20-1 | NA
CASSRSGNTDTQYF | TGTGCCAGCAGCCGTAGCGGGAACACAGATACGCAGTATTTT | TRBJ2-3 | NA | TRBV6-2/TRBV6-3 | TRBD2
CASSSGALNSPLHF | TGTGCCAGCAGTTCAGGGGCCCTGAATTCACCCCTCCACTTT | TRBJ1-6 | NA | TRBV27 | NA
CASSLRRLSADTQYF | TGTGCCAGCAGCTTAAGAAGGCTATCCGCAGATACGCAGTATTTT | TRBJ2-3 | many | TRBV7-9 | NA
CSAGGLSRNYGYTF | TGCAGCGCCGGCGGGCTCAGCAGGAACTATGGCTACACCTTC | TRBJ1-2 | NA | TRBV29-1 | NA
CASSLTGSHDYGYTF | TGTGCCAGCAGCCTTACAGGTTCGCACGACTATGGCTACACCTTC | TRBJ1-2 | few | TRBV13 | NA
CASSVGQGGDNEQFF | TGTGCCAGCAGCGTAGGTCAGGGGGGCGACAATGAGCAGTTCTTC | TRBJ2-1 | NA | TRBV9 | NA
CSANRGGGYTF | TGCAGTGCTAATAGGGGCGGGGGCTACACCTTC | TRBJ1-2 | many | TRBV20-1 | NA
CSASSGPRQPQHF | TGCAGTGCTAGTAGCGGGCCTCGACAGCCCCAGCATTTT | TRBJ1-5 | NA | TRBV20-1 | NA
CAISGRLSSGNTIYF | TGTGCCATCAGTGGCCGTCTGTCCTCTGGAAACACCATATATTTT | TRBJ1-3 | many | TRBV10-3 | NA
CSARAGDKDRARYEQYF | TGCAGTGCTAGAGCGGGGGATAAGGACAGGGCGCGCTACGAGCAGTACTTC | TRBJ2-7 | few | TRBV20-1 | TRBD1
CSVRRVTNTGELFF | TGCAGCGTCCGCCGGGTGACGAACACCGGGGAGCTGTTTTTT | TRBJ2-2 | many | TRBV29-1 | NA
CASSLAVGGNEQFF | TGTGCCAGCAGCTTAGCTGTTGGGGGCAATGAGCAGTTCTTC | TRBJ2-1 | NA | TRBV11-2 | NA
CSAPLGGRNTEAFF | TGCAGCGCCCCCCTTGGAGGGAGGAACACTGAAGCTTTCTTT | TRBJ1-1 | NA | TRBV29-1 | NA
CASRASGYYEQYF | TGTGCCAGCAGGGCAAGCGGGTACTACGAGCAGTACTTC | TRBJ2-7 | few | TRBV12-3/TRBV12-4 | NA
CASSPRDFGEQFF | TGTGCCAGCAGTCCCCGGGACTTCGGGGAGCAGTTCTTC | TRBJ2-1 | NA | TRBV12-3/TRBV12-4 | NA
CASRSGENTEAFF | TGCGCCAGCAGATCGGGGGAGAACACTGAAGCTTTCTTT | TRBJ1-1 | NA | TRBV5-1 | NA
CASSLEGVQGVGHYQPQHF | TGTGCCAGCAGCTTGGAAGGAGTACAGGGTGTGGGCCATTATCAGCCCCAGCATTTT | TRBJ1-5 | NA | TRBV11-1 | NA
CASSDGGVAADTQYF | TGTGCCAGCAGTGATGGGGGAGTAGCGGCAGATACGCAGTATTTT | TRBJ2-3 | NA | TRBV2 | NA
CASSLRGTGGTDEQFF | TGTGCCAGCAGCCTTAGGGGGACAGGGGGCACGGATGAGCAGTTCTTC | TRBJ2-1 | many | TRBV7-2 | TRBD1
CASSRRDRGQYEQYF | TGTGCCAGCAGCCGCCGGGACAGGGGGCAATACGAGCAGTACTTC | TRBJ2-7 | NA | TRBV13 | TRBD1
CSARDWDSEGYTF | TGCAGTGCTAGAGATTGGGACAGTGAAGGCTACACCTTC | TRBJ1-2 | many | TRBV20-1 | TRBD1
CASSSPPGRWTDTQYF | TGTGCCAGCAGCTCCCCACCGGGGCGGTGGACAGATACGCAGTATTTT | TRBJ2-3 | few | TRBV7-2 | NA
CSVEGQGASSTDTQYF | TGCAGCGTTGAAGGGCAGGGGGCATCTAGCACAGATACGCAGTATTTT | TRBJ2-3 | few | TRBV29-1 | TRBD1
CSAPSEGLADTQYF | TGCAGTGCCCCCTCGGAGGGCCTGGCCGATACGCAGTATTTT | TRBJ2-3 | NA | TRBV20-1 | NA
CASSLADSGGAIVNEQFF | TGCGCCAGCAGCTTGGCCGATAGCGGGGGGGCCATAGTCAATGAGCAGTTCTTC | TRBJ2-1 | NA | TRBV5-1 | TRBD2
CASSLAPRSPYNNEQFF | TGTGCCAGCAGCTTAGCCCCACGGTCACCATACAACAATGAGCAGTTCTTC | TRBJ2-1 | few | TRBV7-2 | NA
CSVGTGVVYEQYF | TGCAGCGTTGGGACAGGGGTGGTCTACGAGCAGTACTTC | TRBJ2-7 | NA | TRBV29-1 | TRBD1
CASRRGRDGGEKLFF | TGCGCCAGCCGCCGGGGCAGGGACGGCGGGGAAAAACTGTTTTTT | TRBJ1-4 | many | TRBV10-2 | NA
CASSLIDTGELFF | TGTGCCAGCAGTTTAATAGACACCGGGGAGCTGTTTTTT | TRBJ2-2 | NA | TRBV12-3/TRBV12-4 | NA
CASSPEVPGPNSNQPQHF | TGTGCCAGCAGCCCCGAAGTCCCGGGGCCTAATAGCAATCAGCCCCAGCATTTT | TRBJ1-5 | many | TRBV5-5 | NA
CSGPIAGGLADTQYF | TGCAGTGGGCCTATAGCGGGAGGGCTGGCAGATACGCAGTATTTT | TRBJ2-3 | NA | TRBV20-1 | TRBD2
CASSSVAGGGHEQYF | TGTGCCAGCAGCTCTGTAGCGGGAGGGGGTCACGAGCAGTACTTC | TRBJ2-7 | many | TRBV7-2 | TRBD2
CASRLSGANVLTF | TGTGCCAGCAGACTCTCTGGGGCCAACGTCCTGACTTTC | TRBJ2-6 | many | TRBV7-6 | NA
CASSQGQGDNEQFF | TGCGCCAGCAGCCAGGGACAGGGGGACAATGAGCAGTTCTTC | TRBJ2-1 | few | TRBV5-1 | TRBD1
CASSLDQANGYTF | TGTGCCAGCAGCTTGGACCAAGCTAATGGCTACACCTTC | TRBJ1-2 | once | TRBV5-4 | NA
CASRRGGTDQETQYF | TGCGCCAGCAGGAGAGGAGGGACGGACCAAGAGACCCAGTACTTC | TRBJ2-5 | few | TRBV5-1 | NA
CATSRGWGTDEQLLFF | TGTGCCACCAGCAGAGGGTGGGGGACTGATGAACAGTTGCTGTTTTTT | TRBJ2-2 | NA | TRBV15 | NA
CASSRSGRLAKNIQYF | TGTGCCAGCAGCCGTAGCGGGAGACTAGCCAAAAACATTCAGTACTTC | TRBJ2-4 | NA | TRBV6-5 | TRBD2
CASRAITNEKLFF | TGCGCCAGCAGGGCGATAACTAATGAAAAACTGTTTTTT | TRBJ1-4 | NA | TRBV5-1 | NA
CSALQGSNQPQHF | TGCAGTGCCTTACAGGGGAGCAATCAGCCCCAGCATTTT | TRBJ1-5 | NA | TRBV20-1 | TRBD1
CSVVWQLSYEQYF | TGCAGCGTTGTCTGGCAGCTCTCCTACGAGCAGTACTTC | TRBJ2-7 | NA | TRBV29-1 | NA
CSASSTDRFSYEQYF | TGCAGTGCTAGTTCGACAGACAGGTTTTCCTACGAGCAGTACTTC | TRBJ2-7 | NA | TRBV20-1 | NA
CGASDSGLYYNEQFF | TGTGGGGCCAGTGATTCGGGACTTTATTACAATGAGCAGTTCTTC | TRBJ2-1 | NA | TRBV24-1 | NA
CASSLRTSGRATSYEQYF | TGTGCCAGCAGCTTAAGGACTAGCGGGAGGGCCACATCCTACGAGCAGTACTTC | TRBJ2-7 | many | TRBV11-2 | TRBD2